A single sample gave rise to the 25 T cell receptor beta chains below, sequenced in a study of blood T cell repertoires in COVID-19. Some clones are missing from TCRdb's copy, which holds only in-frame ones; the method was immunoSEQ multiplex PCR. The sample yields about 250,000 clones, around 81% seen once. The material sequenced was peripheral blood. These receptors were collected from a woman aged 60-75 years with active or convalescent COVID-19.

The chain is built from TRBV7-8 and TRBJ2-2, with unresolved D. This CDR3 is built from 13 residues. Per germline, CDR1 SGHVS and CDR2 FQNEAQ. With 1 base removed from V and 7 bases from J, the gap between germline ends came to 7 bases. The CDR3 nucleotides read TGTGCCAGCAGCTTAGGAGAGATCGGGGAGCTGTTTTTT. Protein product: CASSLGEIGELFF.

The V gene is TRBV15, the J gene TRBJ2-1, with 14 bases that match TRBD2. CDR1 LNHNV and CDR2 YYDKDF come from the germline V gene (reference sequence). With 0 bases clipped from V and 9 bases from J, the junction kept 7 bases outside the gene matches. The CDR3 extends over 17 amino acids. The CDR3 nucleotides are TGTGCCACCAGCAGAGATCTCGGGACTAGCGGGAGCCTTGAGCAGTTCTTC. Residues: CATSRDLGTSGSLEQFF.

The CDR3 protein is CASRDRGYGNQPQHF. The CDR3 region has the DNA TGTGCCAGCAGGGACAGGGGGTATGGCAATCAGCCCCAGCATTTT. V gene TRBV28 combines with J gene TRBJ1-5; 10 positions agree with TRBD1. J lost 2 bases, V lost 6 bases, and 4 bases had no gene match. Germline lookup yields CDR1 MDHEN and CDR2 SYDVKM. The CDR3 runs 15 residues.

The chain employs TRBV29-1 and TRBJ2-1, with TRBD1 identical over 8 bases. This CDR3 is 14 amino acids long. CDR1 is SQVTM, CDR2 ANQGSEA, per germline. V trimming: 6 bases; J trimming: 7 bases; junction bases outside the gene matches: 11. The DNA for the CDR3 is TGCAGCGTAGAACGGACAGGGAGTCTTAATGAGCAGTTCTTC. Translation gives CSVERTGSLNEQFF.

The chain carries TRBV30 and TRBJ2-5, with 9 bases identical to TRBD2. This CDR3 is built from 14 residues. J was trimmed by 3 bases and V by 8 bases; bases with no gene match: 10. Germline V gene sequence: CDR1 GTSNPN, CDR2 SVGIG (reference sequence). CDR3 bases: TGTGCCGGCGGCGGGAGGGCCGGGGAAGAGACCCAGTACTTC. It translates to CAGGGRAGEETQYF.

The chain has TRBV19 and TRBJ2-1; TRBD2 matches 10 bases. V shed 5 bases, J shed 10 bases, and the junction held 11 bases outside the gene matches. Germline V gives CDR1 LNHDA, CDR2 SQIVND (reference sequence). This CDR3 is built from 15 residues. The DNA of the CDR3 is TGTGCCAGTAGTCCTGGGGCTAGCGGGGGCCTAGAGCAGTTCTTC. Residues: CASSPGASGGLEQFF.

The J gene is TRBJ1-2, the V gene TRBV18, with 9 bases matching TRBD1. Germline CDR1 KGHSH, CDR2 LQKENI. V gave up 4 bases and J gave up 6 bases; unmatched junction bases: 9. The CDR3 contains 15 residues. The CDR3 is CASSLGSDRGNGYTF. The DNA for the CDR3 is TGTGCCAGCTCACTAGGATCCGACAGGGGGAATGGCTACACCTTC.

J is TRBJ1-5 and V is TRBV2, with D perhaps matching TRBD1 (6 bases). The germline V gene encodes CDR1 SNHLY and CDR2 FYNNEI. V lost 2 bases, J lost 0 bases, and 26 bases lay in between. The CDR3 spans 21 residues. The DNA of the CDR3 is TGTGCCAGCAGTGAACTATCAGGGAAGAATAGGGGGGGTTATAGCAATCAGCCCCAGCATTTT. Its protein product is CASSELSGKNRGGYSNQPQHF.

CDR3: CAWSGQAFPNYGYTF. In DNA form, the CDR3 reads TGTGCCTGGAGTGGCCAAGCTTTCCCTAACTATGGCTACACCTTC. V and J are TRBV30 and TRBJ1-2, with D uncertain. The CDR3 covers 15 residues. Germline CDR1 GTSNPN, CDR2 SVGIG (reference sequence). Between the trimmed V and J ends, which lost 1 base and 0 bases, there was a span of 12 bases.

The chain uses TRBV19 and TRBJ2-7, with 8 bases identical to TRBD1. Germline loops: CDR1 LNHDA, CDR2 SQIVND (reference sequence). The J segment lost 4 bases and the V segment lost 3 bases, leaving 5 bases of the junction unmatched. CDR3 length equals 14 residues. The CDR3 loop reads CASSIGQGGYEQYF. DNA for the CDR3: TGTGCCAGTAGTATTGGACAGGGCGGGTACGAGCAGTACTTC.

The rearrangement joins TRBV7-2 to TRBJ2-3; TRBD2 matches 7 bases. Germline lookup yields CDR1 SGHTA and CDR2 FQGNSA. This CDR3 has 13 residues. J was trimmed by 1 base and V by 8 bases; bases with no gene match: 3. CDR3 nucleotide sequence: TGTGCCAGCGCACTAGCGCGCACAGATACGCAGTATTTT. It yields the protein CASALARTDTQYF.

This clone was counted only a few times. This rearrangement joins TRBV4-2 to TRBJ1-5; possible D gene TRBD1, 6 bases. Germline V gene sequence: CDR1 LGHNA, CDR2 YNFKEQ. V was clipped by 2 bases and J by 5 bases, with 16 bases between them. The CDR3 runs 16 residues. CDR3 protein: CASSQSQGFGDQPQHF. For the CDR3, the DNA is TGTGCCAGCAGCCAATCACAGGGCTTTGGAGATCAGCCCCAGCATTTT.

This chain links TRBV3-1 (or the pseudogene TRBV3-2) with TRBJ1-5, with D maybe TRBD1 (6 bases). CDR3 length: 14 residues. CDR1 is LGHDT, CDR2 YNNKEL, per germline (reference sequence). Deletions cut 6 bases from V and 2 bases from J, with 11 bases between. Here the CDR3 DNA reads TGTGCCAGCAGTAAACAGGGAGGCAATCAGCCCCAGCATTTT. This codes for CASSKQGGNQPQHF.

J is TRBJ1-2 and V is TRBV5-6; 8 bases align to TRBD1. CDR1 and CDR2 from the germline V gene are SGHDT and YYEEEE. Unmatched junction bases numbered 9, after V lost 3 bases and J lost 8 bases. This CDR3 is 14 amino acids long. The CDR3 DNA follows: TGTGCCAGCAGCTCCCTCAGGGGGCAGGGAGGCTACACCTTC. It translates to CASSSLRGQGGYTF.

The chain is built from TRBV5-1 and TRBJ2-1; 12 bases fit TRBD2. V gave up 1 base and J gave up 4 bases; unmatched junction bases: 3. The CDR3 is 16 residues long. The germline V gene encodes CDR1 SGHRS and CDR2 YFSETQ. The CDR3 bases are TGCGCCAGCAGCTTGACTAGCGGGGGGAATTACAATGAGCAGTTCTTC. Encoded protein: CASSLTSGGNYNEQFF.

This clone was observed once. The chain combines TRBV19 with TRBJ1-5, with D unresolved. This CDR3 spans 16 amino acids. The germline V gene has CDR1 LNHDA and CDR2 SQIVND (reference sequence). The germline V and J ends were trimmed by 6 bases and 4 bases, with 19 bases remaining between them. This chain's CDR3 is CASSSRTHSLNQPQHF. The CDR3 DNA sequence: TGTGCCAGTAGCTCTCGGACTCATTCGTTAAATCAGCCCCAGCATTTT.

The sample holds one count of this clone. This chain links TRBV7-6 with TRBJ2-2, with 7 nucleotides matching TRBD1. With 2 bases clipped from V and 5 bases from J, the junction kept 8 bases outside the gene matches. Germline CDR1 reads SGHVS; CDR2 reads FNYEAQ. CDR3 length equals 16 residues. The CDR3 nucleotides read TGTGCCAGCAGCTTAACCGGGACAGTAGGGACCGGGGAGCTGTTTTTT. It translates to CASSLTGTVGTGELFF.

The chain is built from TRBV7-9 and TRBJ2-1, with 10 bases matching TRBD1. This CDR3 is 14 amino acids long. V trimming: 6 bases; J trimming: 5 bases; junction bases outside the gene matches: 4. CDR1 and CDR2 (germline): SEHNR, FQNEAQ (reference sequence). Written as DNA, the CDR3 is TGTGCCAGCAGTAGACAGGGGGCGGACAATGAGCAGTTCTTC. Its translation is CASSRQGADNEQFF.

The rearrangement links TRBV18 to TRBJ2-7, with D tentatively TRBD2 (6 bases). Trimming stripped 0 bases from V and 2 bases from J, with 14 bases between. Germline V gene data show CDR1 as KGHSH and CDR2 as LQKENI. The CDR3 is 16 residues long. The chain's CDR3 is CASSPPAGRRTYEQYV. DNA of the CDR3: TGTGCCAGCTCACCACCGGCAGGGAGGAGGACCTACGAGCAGTACGTC.

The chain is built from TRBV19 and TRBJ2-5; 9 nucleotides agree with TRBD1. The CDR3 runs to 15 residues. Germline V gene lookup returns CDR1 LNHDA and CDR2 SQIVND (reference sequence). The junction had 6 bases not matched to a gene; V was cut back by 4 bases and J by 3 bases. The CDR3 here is CASSTAGTGKETQYF. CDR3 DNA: TGTGCCAGTAGTACAGCCGGGACAGGGAAAGAGACCCAGTACTTC.

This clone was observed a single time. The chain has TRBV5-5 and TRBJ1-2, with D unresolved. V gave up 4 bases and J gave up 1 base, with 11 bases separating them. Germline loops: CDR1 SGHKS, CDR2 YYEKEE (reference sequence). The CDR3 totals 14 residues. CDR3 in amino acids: CASSRLRGNYGYTF. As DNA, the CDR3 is TGTGCCAGCAGCCGCCTGCGGGGTAACTATGGCTACACCTTC. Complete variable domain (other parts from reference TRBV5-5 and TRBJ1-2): DAGVTQSPTHLIKTRGQQVTLRCSPISGHKSVSWYQQVLGQGPQFIFQYYEKEERGRGNFPDRFSARQFPNYSSELNVNALLLGDSALYLCASSRLRGNYGYTFGSGTRLTVV.

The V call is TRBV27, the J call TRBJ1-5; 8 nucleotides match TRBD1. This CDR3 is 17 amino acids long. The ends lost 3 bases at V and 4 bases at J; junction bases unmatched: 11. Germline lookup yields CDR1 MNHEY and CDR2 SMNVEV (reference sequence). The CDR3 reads CASSFGQGPTLNQPQHF. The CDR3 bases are TGTGCCAGCAGTTTCGGACAGGGACCCACCCTTAATCAGCCCCAGCATTTT.

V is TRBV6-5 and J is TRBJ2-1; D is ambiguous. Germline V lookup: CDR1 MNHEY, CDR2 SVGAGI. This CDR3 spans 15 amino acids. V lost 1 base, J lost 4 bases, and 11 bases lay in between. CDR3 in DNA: TGTGCCAGCAGTTACTATGGGCGTAATTACAATGAGCAGTTCTTC. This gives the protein CASSYYGRNYNEQFF.

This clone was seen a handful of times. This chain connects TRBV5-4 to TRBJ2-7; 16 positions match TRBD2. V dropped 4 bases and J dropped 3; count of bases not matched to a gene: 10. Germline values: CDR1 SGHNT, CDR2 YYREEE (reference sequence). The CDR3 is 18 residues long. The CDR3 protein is CASSPGLAGGPSSYEQYF. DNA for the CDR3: TGTGCCAGCAGCCCGGGACTAGCGGGAGGGCCCTCAAGCTACGAGCAGTACTTC.

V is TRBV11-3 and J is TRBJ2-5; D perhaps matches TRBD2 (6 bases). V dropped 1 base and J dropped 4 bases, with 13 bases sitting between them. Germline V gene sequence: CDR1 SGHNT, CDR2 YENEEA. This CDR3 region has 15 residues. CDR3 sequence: CASSLGSGASETQYF. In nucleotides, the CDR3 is TGTGCCAGCAGCTTAGGGTCGGGAGCATCAGAGACCCAGTACTTC.